The sequence of this TCR beta chain was determined in a study of breast tumors, draining lymph nodes, adjacent tissues. This clonotype was seen only a few times. What it recognizes is unknown. Study results and limitations: Compared with basal-like, luminal-like tumors shared significantly more repertoire with nontumor tissue. Findings are consistent with lymph node origin and intratumoral expansion of most tumor T cells. Tumors had less TCR diversity than lymph nodes, more than nontumor tissue.

A single record per CDR3 protein comes from TCRdb applying MiXCR to the multiplex PCR reads. Found here are some 250,000 distinct CDR3 sequences, less than 40% of them singletons; the top ten hold about 3.9%. Samples came from axillary lymph nodes draining the breast cancer. Looked up from germline, CDR1 is SEHNR and CDR2 is FQNEAQ (reference sequence). V shed 1 base, J shed 5 bases, and the junction held 4 bases outside the gene matches. The CDR3 is made up of 14 amino acids. This TCR was sampled from a female donor with breast cancer. Some clones in this sample may be carry-over from other donors' samples. The sequencing sample was made of axillary lymph node tissue. The chain couples TRBV7-9 to TRBJ1-2; 7 nucleotides align to TRBD1. As DNA, the CDR3 is TGTGCCAGCAGCTTAGAGTCGGGACAGTATGGCTACACCTTC. It codes for CASSLESGQYGYTF. Looking up the rest from reference TRBV7-9 and TRBJ1-2 gives the full variable domain: DTGVSQNPRHKITKRGQNVTFRCDPISEHNRLYWYRQTLGQGPEFLTYFQNEAQLEKSRLLSDRFSAERPKGSFSTLEIQRTEQGDSAMYLCASSLESGQYGYTFGSGTRLTVV.